This T cell receptor beta chain was captured in a study of response to subunit inactivated influenza vaccine. This clonotype was seen ten or more times. TCRdb ran MiXCR on the RT-PCR reads and lists one entry per CDR3 protein. This sample yields about 700,000 distinct CDR3 sequences, of which approximately 13% are seen a single time; 6% to 7% belongs to the top ten. The CDR3 length is 13 residues. Trimming left V 3 bases short and J 6 bases short, with 11 bases between. Sequenced here: PBMCs from blood, sampled 14 to 15 days before vaccination. The V gene is TRBV12-3 or TRBV12-4, the J gene TRBJ1-2; maybe TRBD1 (6 bases). The origin of this receptor is a man aged 50 or older who received an inactivated influenza vaccine. The CDR3, as DNA: TGTGCCAGCAGTTTTCATGGGGGCGATGGCTACACCTTC. This encodes CASSFHGGDGYTF.